This record covers a single T cell receptor beta chain. CDR1 and CDR2 from the germline V gene are LNHNV and YYDKDF (reference sequence). J gave up 5 bases and V 1 base, and 22 bases lay outside the gene matches. CDR3 length: 20 residues. Authors' methods: Amplification with reference gene primers provided the estimates of nucleated cell counts. Clones were read by immunoSEQ multiplex PCR, and TCRdb kept only the in-frame ones, dropping some. V and J calls and clone size are copied from that table; D and trimming were computed from the DNA. There are approximately 92,000 clones in the sample; around 76% occur only once, and more than 15% lies in the top ten. This sample is part of a study of blood T cell repertoires in COVID-19. Study information: Material from acute and convalescent COVID-19 was sourced from the United States, Italy and Spain. T cells, B-cell-depleted T cells, or PBMCs provided the cDNA or gDNA that served as material.

This chain connects TRBV15 to TRBJ2-5; 7 positions agree with TRBD2. Sequencing was performed on peripheral blood. This TCR was recovered from a man of 80 years or more with acute or convalescent COVID-19. The CDR3 bases are TGTGCCACCAGCAGAGGGGGAGGGGTGGTAAGGCTAGCGCCTTGGGAGACCCAGTACTTC. Its translation is CATSRGGGVVRLAPWETQYF.